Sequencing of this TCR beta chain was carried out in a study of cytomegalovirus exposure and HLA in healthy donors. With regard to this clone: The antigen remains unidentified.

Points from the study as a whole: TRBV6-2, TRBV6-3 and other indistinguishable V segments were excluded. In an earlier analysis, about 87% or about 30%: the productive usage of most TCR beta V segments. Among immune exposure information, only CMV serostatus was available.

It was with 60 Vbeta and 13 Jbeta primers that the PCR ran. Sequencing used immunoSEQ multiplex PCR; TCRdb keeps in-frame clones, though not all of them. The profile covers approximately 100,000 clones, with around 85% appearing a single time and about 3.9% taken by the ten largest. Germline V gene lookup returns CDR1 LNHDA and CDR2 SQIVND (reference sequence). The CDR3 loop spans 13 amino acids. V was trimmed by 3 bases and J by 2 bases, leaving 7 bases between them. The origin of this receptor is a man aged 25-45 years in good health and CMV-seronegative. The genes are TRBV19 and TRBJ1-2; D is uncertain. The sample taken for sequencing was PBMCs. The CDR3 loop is CASSMTINYGYTF. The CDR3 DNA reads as TGTGCCAGTAGTATGACAATAAACTATGGCTACACCTTC.